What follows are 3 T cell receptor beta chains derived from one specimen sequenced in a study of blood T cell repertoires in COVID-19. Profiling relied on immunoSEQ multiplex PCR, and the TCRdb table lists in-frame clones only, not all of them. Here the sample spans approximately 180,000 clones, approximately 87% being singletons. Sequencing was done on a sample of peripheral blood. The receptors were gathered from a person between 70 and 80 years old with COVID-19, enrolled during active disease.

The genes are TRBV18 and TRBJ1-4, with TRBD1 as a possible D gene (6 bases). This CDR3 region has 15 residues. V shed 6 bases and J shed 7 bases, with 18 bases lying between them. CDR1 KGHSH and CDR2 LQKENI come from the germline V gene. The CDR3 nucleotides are TGTGCCAGCTCCCGGTTTGGGGGCGAGGGTGAAAAACTGTTTTTT. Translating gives CASSRFGGEGEKLFF.

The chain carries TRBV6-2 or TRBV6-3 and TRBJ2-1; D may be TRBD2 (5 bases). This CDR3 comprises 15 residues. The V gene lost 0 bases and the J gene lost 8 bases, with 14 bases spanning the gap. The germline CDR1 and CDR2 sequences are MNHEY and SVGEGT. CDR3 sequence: CASSYSTPGIDEQFF. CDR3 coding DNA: TGTGCCAGCAGTTACTCGACACCGGGGATCGATGAGCAGTTCTTC.

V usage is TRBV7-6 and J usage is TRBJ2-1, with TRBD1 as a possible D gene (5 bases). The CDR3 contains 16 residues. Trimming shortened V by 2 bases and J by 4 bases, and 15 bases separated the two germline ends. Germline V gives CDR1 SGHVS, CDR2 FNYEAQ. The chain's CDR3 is CASSLWTPTSYNEQFF. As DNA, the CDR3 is TGTGCCAGCAGCTTATGGACACCCACCTCTTACAATGAGCAGTTCTTC. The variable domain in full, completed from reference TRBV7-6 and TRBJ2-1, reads GAGVSQSPRYKVTKRGQDVALRCDPISGHVSLYWYRQALGQGPEFLTYFNYEAQQDKSGLPNDRFSAERPEGSISTLTIQRTEQRDSAMYRCASSLWTPTSYNEQFFGPGTRLTVL.